The 25 T cell receptor beta chains below were found in one sample sequenced in a study of response to subunit inactivated influenza vaccine. TCRdb reprocessed the RT-PCR reads via MiXCR and lists one record per CDR3 protein. The sample includes 500,000 to 700,000 distinct CDR3 sequences, under 30% of them seen just once. These same data were also listed under a study on T cells expressing NK-cell markers. That investigation notes: As the method of synthesis, 5'RACE template switching with UMIs yielded TCR beta cDNA.

The source material was CD4+ T cells sorted from PBMCs, sampled 11 to 12 days after vaccination. These receptors originate from a man in his forties or fifties who received an inactivated influenza vaccine.

The genes are TRBV24-1 and TRBJ2-1; D is ambiguous. The CDR3 spans 16 residues. V was trimmed by 4 bases and J by 0 bases, leaving 12 bases between them. The germline V gene has CDR1 KGHDR and CDR2 SFDVKD. The CDR3 DNA is TGTGCCACCAGTGACATTCGACGGAGCTCCTACAATGAGCAGTTCTTC. Amino acids: CATSDIRRSSYNEQFF.

This clonotype occurred many times. V is TRBV30 and J is TRBJ1-1; possibly TRBD1 for D (6 bases). CDR1 GTSNPN and CDR2 SVGIG come from the germline V gene (reference sequence). Trimming left V 6 bases short and J 3 bases short, with 14 bases between. The CDR3 spans 13 residues. CDR3 sequence: CACTTGFYTEAFF. The CDR3 region has the DNA TGTGCCTGTACGACAGGTTTTTACACTGAAGCTTTCTTT.

This clonotype has just a few counts. The V and J genes are TRBV25-1 and TRBJ2-7, with 7 bases matching TRBD2. The CDR3 spans 15 residues. V lost 2 bases to trimming and J lost 3 bases; unmatched junction nucleotides: 7. The germline gives CDR1 MGHDK, CDR2 SYGVNS. CDR3 nucleotide sequence: TGTGCCAGCAGTGAAAAGAGCGGGAACCGCTACGAGCAGTACTTC. Amino acids: CASSEKSGNRYEQYF.

Ten or more counts support this clonotype. V gene TRBV4-3 combines with J gene TRBJ1-5, with D possibly being TRBD1 (6 bases). The V and J ends lost 4 bases and 3 bases respectively, with 13 bases between them. Germline V gene lookup returns CDR1 LGHNA and CDR2 YSLEER. CDR3 length equals 15 residues. In DNA, the CDR3 is TGCGCCAGCAGCCCCGAGCCAGGGGTCAATCAGCCCCAGCATTTT. Its protein is CASSPEPGVNQPQHF.

The genes are TRBV27 and TRBJ2-2; possibly TRBD2 for D (6 bases). The CDR3 is 14 residues long. Germline V lookup: CDR1 MNHEY, CDR2 SMNVEV (reference sequence). V gave up 5 bases and J gave up 5 bases, with 12 bases separating them. For the CDR3, the DNA is TGTGCCAGCAGTCCCCGCCGGGGGACCGGGGAGCTGTTTTTT. Amino acids: CASSPRRGTGELFF.

The CDR3: CASGLGGSNQPQHF. The DNA for the CDR3 is TGTGCCAGCGGGCTCGGCGGGAGCAATCAGCCCCAGCATTTT. The rearrangement uses TRBV6-1 and TRBJ1-5; no definite D call. From germline, CDR1 is MNHNS and CDR2 SASEGT. The CDR3 is 14 amino acids. The germline V and J ends were trimmed by 8 bases and 1 base, with 12 bases remaining between them.

This clonotype came up many times. The chain is built from TRBV10-3 and TRBJ2-1, with TRBD1 identical over 7 bases. CDR3 size: 16 residues. Germline-derived CDR1 and CDR2 are ENHRY and SYGVKD. V lost 4 bases to trimming and J lost 0 bases; unmatched junction nucleotides: 6. The CDR3 is CAISGQGVSSYNEQFF. Written as DNA, the CDR3 is TGTGCCATCAGTGGACAGGGTGTGAGCTCCTACAATGAGCAGTTCTTC.

The CDR3 DNA reads TGTGCCAGCAGCTTTAGACTAGCGGCCAACAATGAGCAGTTCTTC. The encoded protein is CASSFRLAANNEQFF. The rearrangement uses TRBV11-2 and TRBJ2-1, with 9 positions matching TRBD2. The CDR3 extends over 15 amino acids. V shed 3 bases and J 5 bases; nucleotides not matched to a gene: 5. Germline V gene sequence: CDR1 SGHAT, CDR2 FQNNGV.

The J gene is TRBJ2-1, the V gene TRBV24-1; 10 nucleotides agree with TRBD1. The CDR3 extends over 16 amino acids. V dropped 7 bases and J dropped 4; count of bases not matched to a gene: 9. Germline V gene sequence: CDR1 KGHDR, CDR2 SFDVKD. The CDR3 reads CATRGRGDRGYNEQFF. The CDR3 DNA is TGTGCCACCAGGGGACGGGGGGACAGGGGATACAATGAGCAGTTCTTC.

This clonotype was observed a few times. The junction departs from germline at one end; a sequencing error may be responsible. The CDR3 nucleotides read TGTGCCAGCAGCGTACGGGAAGTCAGCCCGCAAGCCTTCTTC. Translated, it gives CASSVREVSPQAFF. The chain couples TRBV7-2 to TRBJ1-2; D unresolved. CDR1 and CDR2 from the germline V gene are SGHTA and FQGNSA. This CDR3 has 14 amino acids.

The chain is built from TRBV11-3 and TRBJ2-1; 10 bases agree with TRBD2. CDR1 is SGHNT, CDR2 YENEEA, per germline. J was trimmed by 1 base and V by 5 bases; bases with no gene match: 5. The length of the CDR3 is 16 residues. DNA of the CDR3: TGTGCCAGCAGCCGTAGCGGGGGGCCTTCCTACAATGAGCAGTTCTTC. The encoded protein is CASSRSGGPSYNEQFF.

This clonotype was counted only a few times. This rearrangement joins TRBV11-3 to TRBJ2-3, with a tentative D call TRBD2 (5 bases). V was cut by 0 bases and J by 2 bases, with 12 bases left in between. Germline lookup yields CDR1 SGHNT and CDR2 YENEEA. The length of the CDR3 is 16 residues. The CDR3: CASSLETGSYTDTQYF. Here the CDR3 DNA reads TGTGCCAGCAGCTTAGAAACTGGGAGCTACACAGATACGCAGTATTTT.

The V and J genes are TRBV20-1 and TRBJ2-1; tentatively, D is TRBD1 or TRBD2 (6 bases each). Per germline, CDR1 DFQATT and CDR2 SNEGSKA (reference sequence). The CDR3 runs 13 residues. V was cut by 7 bases and J by 9 bases, with 19 bases left in between. CDR3 DNA: TGCAGTGTCATATGGGGGGCCGTCCCTGAGCAGTTCTTC. Translating it yields CSVIWGAVPEQFF.

This clonotype has more than one count but fewer than ten. The chain combines TRBV5-1 with TRBJ2-6; possibly TRBD1 for D (7 bases). Germline lookup yields CDR1 SGHRS and CDR2 YFSETQ. Trimming removed 4 bases from V and 0 bases from J, with 17 bases in between. This CDR3 comprises 18 residues. The CDR3: CASSPGGGSFSGANVLTF. DNA of the CDR3: TGCGCCAGCAGCCCAGGAGGGGGCTCTTTCTCTGGGGCCAACGTCCTGACTTTC.

This clonotype was picked up a small number of times. The J gene is TRBJ2-1, the V gene TRBV5-1; no firm D call. The CDR3 runs to 15 residues. V was cut by 0 bases and J by 0 bases, with 7 bases left in between. Germline V gene sequence: CDR1 SGHRS, CDR2 YFSETQ. CDR3 DNA: TGCGCCAGCAGCTTGGAAACGGGCTCCTACAATGAGCAGTTCTTC. Its protein product is CASSLETGSYNEQFF.

This clonotype was recorded a few times. This chain uses TRBV5-1 with TRBJ2-1; D gene ambiguous. Germline lookup yields CDR1 SGHRS and CDR2 YFSETQ. The ends were cut back, 0 bases at V and 8 bases at J, with 6 bases in the middle. This CDR3 is 12 amino acids long. The CDR3 sequence is CASSLDRHEQFF. DNA for the CDR3: TGCGCCAGCAGCTTGGACCGCCATGAGCAGTTCTTC.

V is TRBV7-2 and J is TRBJ2-4, with TRBD2 matching over 8 bases. CDR1 and CDR2 (germline): SGHTA, FQGNSA. The junction had 2 bases not matched to a gene; V was cut back by 4 bases and J by 0 bases. The CDR3 is made up of 15 amino acids. CDR3 in amino acids: CASSSGGIAKNIQYF. The CDR3 nucleotides are TGTGCCAGCAGCTCGGGGGGGATAGCCAAAAACATTCAGTACTTC.

The sample holds one count of this clonotype. This chain uses TRBV27 with TRBJ2-7, with D possibly TRBD1 on 6 matching bases. V lost 10 bases, J lost 1 base, and 20 bases lay in between. CDR3 size: 15 residues. Germline CDR1 reads MNHEY; CDR2 reads SMNVEV (reference sequence). As DNA, the CDR3 is TGTGCCACCAACGAGAGGGCAGGGGCTTCCTACGAGCAGTACTTC. The encoded protein is CATNERAGASYEQYF.

CDR3 sequence: CASSYKDRLAKNIQYF. The DNA of the CDR3 is TGTGCCAGCAGTTACAAGGACAGGCTAGCCAAAAACATTCAGTACTTC. V gene TRBV6-5 combines with J gene TRBJ2-4, with 7 bases aligning to TRBD1. The ends lost 2 bases at V and 0 bases at J; junction bases unmatched: 4. The CDR3 contains 16 residues. Looked up from germline, CDR1 is MNHEY and CDR2 is SVGAGI.

Only a few counts were recorded for this clonotype. The chain employs TRBV12-3 or TRBV12-4 and TRBJ1-5; 9 bases are shared with TRBD1. With 7 bases clipped from V and 4 bases from J, the junction kept 5 bases outside the gene matches. This CDR3 contains 14 residues. In DNA form, the CDR3 reads TGTGCCAGCACCCAGGACAGGGGAAATCAGCCCCAGCATTTT. Protein sequence: CASTQDRGNQPQHF.

A few counts support this clonotype. The chain is built from TRBV12-3 or TRBV12-4 and TRBJ1-3; 10 bases match TRBD1. This CDR3 is built from 17 residues. Trimming cost V 6 bases and J 4 bases; bases outside gene matches: 12. The CDR3 DNA follows: TGTGCCAGCAGGCGTCCCGGGACAGGGGTTGGCGGAAACACCATATATTTT. Translating it yields CASRRPGTGVGGNTIYF.

This clonotype was observed a handful of times. This chain links TRBV28 with TRBJ1-5, with 8 bases matching TRBD1. Germline V gives CDR1 MDHEN, CDR2 SYDVKM. The length of the CDR3 is 13 residues. V shed 9 bases and J 11 bases; nucleotides not matched to a gene: 12. The CDR3 DNA is TGTGCCAGTATAGGACAGGGCGTTTTAGCCCAGCATTTT. It specifies CASIGQGVLAQHF.

The chain combines TRBV7-4 with TRBJ1-5; unclear D gene. The CDR3 loop spans 16 amino acids. Trimming pared 6 bases from V and 9 bases from J, leaving 24 bases between. Per germline, CDR1 SGHVT and CDR2 SQSDAQ. The CDR3 is CASSSVLGVRRRPQHF. The CDR3 DNA reads as TGTGCCAGCAGTTCTGTCCTCGGGGTCCGTCGTCGGCCCCAGCATTTT.

This clonotype was counted between two and nine times. The CDR3 DNA is TGCAGTGCTAGCGTAGGGCGGGGGGCCCCCACCGATACGCAGTATTTT. Protein product: CSASVGRGAPTDTQYF. The V and J genes are TRBV20-1 and TRBJ2-3, with TRBD2 identical over 8 bases. This CDR3 has 16 amino acids. V trimming: 3 bases; J trimming: 6 bases; junction bases outside the gene matches: 14. Germline CDR1 reads DFQATT; CDR2 reads SNEGSKA (reference sequence).

The chain uses TRBV11-3 and TRBJ1-3; 7 bases agree with TRBD1. The J segment lost 0 bases and the V segment lost 5 bases, leaving 4 bases of the junction unmatched. In germline, CDR1 is SGHNT, CDR2 YENEEA. The CDR3 is 15 residues long. CDR3 amino acids: CASSAGQRSGNTIYF. The DNA for the CDR3 is TGTGCCAGCAGCGCGGGACAGCGCTCTGGAAACACCATATATTTT.